The 14 T cell receptor beta chains reported below all come from one sample, sequenced in a study of T cell repertoires in cytomegalovirus infection. Their antigens are not known. MiXCR was run by TCRdb on the reads, yielding one entry per CDR3 protein. The sample consists of about 55,000 distinct CDR3 sequences, more than 15% of them appearing once. The starting material was CD8+ T cells from cultured PBMCs, obtained from culture after CMV antigen stimulation. The receptor set was obtained from a human donor in good health (CMV status not recorded). Some clones in this sample may be carry-over from other donors' samples.

This clonotype was counted only a few times. The chain has TRBV12-3 or TRBV12-4 and TRBJ2-7; D perhaps matches TRBD1 (6 bases). Trimming stripped 4 bases from V and 4 bases from J, with 20 bases between. The CDR3 extends over 16 amino acids. The CDR3 DNA sequence: TGTGCCAGCAGTTCTCCTGCAGGCCAGGGGCCATACGAGCAGTACTTC. It encodes CASSSPAGQGPYEQYF.

The chain employs TRBV7-2 and TRBJ1-2; the D gene is possibly TRBD1 (5 bases). The germline gives CDR1 SGHTA, CDR2 FQGNSA. V was trimmed by 4 bases and J by 4 bases, leaving 13 bases between them. The CDR3 covers 14 residues. The CDR3 DNA reads TGTGCCAGCAGCTCAGGGACCTGGGGCTATGGCTACACCTTC. Its protein is CASSSGTWGYGYTF.

This clonotype occurred many times. V is TRBV28 and J is TRBJ1-2; TRBD1 might be the D (5 bases). CDR3 length: 13 amino acids. V lost 6 bases to trimming and J lost 5 bases, with 13 bases between them. Germline CDR1 reads MDHEN; CDR2 reads SYDVKM. CDR3 coding DNA: TGTGCCAGCAGCCCCCCAGGGTTGTATGGCTACACCTTC. This translates into CASSPPGLYGYTF.

This clonotype was counted between two and nine times. The rearrangement joins TRBV4-1 to TRBJ2-3; D not certain. The CDR3 consists of 13 residues. Germline assignment: CDR1 MGHRA and CDR2 YSYEKL. V was pared by 1 base and J by 4 bases, with 6 bases between. The CDR3 here is CASSQVDPDTQYF. The CDR3 DNA sequence: TGCGCCAGCAGCCAAGTCGATCCAGATACGCAGTATTTT.

This clonotype was recorded a few times. The chain joins TRBV6-1 to TRBJ2-1, with 7 bases aligning to TRBD2. CDR3 length: 16 residues. The germline CDR1 and CDR2 sequences are MNHNS and SASEGT. V shed 6 bases, J shed 3 bases, and the junction held 11 bases outside the gene matches. Here the CDR3 reads CASRESTSAFYNEQFF. In DNA, the CDR3 is TGTGCCAGCAGAGAATCAACTAGCGCTTTCTACAATGAGCAGTTCTTC.

The V call is TRBV7-3, the J call TRBJ2-1; 9 bases align to TRBD1. The junction had 5 bases not matched to a gene; V was cut back by 6 bases and J by 5 bases. This CDR3 region has 14 residues. Germline V gene lookup returns CDR1 SGHTA and CDR2 FQGTGA. The CDR3 DNA reads TGTGCCAGCAGTCGAGGACAGGGGAACAATGAGCAGTTCTTC. Residues: CASSRGQGNNEQFF.

This chain connects TRBV6-5 to TRBJ2-7; 8 nucleotides match TRBD2. The CDR3 sequence is 14 residues long. Germline V CDR1 and CDR2: MNHEY, SVGAGI. The V and J ends lost 8 bases and 4 bases, in that order; junction bases with no gene match: 10. The CDR3 region is CASGYAGGRYEQYF. The CDR3 DNA is TGTGCCAGCGGGTACGCGGGAGGAAGATACGAGCAGTACTTC.

The rearrangement links TRBV2 to TRBJ2-1; 8 bases map to TRBD1. The CDR3 contains 13 residues. CDR1 SNHLY and CDR2 FYNNEI come from the germline V gene. J gave up 9 bases and V 10 bases, and 11 bases lay outside the gene matches. As DNA, the CDR3 is TGTGCCATTTTTTTCGACAGGGGAAGTGAGCAGTTCTTC. Encoded protein: CAIFFDRGSEQFF.

This chain links TRBV7-6 with TRBJ2-1; 14 bases line up with TRBD2. Germline V CDR1 and CDR2: SGHVS, FNYEAQ. Losses at the gene ends were 5 bases for V and 8 bases for J; bases not matched to a gene: 14. The CDR3 is made up of 18 amino acids. CDR3 in amino acids: CASSRLAGGTPGYDEQFF. In DNA form, the CDR3 reads TGTGCCAGCAGCAGACTAGCGGGGGGGACCCCGGGCTATGATGAGCAGTTCTTC.

The V and J genes are TRBV7-8 and TRBJ2-1, with no clear D. CDR1 is SGHVS and CDR2 is FQNEAQ in the germline V gene. The CDR3 totals 15 residues. V lost 0 bases, J lost 8 bases, and 14 bases lay in between. In DNA, the CDR3 is TGTGCCAGCAGCTTAGCGCAAAGGGTCTGGGATGAGCAGTTCTTC. Its protein is CASSLAQRVWDEQFF.

The chain employs TRBV11-2 and TRBJ2-3; D not resolved. Looked up from germline, CDR1 is SGHAT and CDR2 is FQNNGV. The CDR3 extends over 16 amino acids. V was shortened by 5 bases and J by 1 base, with 16 bases between the two germline ends. CDR3 sequence (DNA): TGTGCCAGCAGCCCAACCCCGCCGGGCCGCACAGATACGCAGTATTTT. Translation: CASSPTPPGRTDTQYF.

This chain joins TRBV6-2 or TRBV6-3 and TRBJ2-3, with 9 bases fitting TRBD2. With V trimmed by 7 bases and J by 1 base, 9 bases remained unmatched. There are 16 residues in the CDR3. In germline, CDR1 is MNHEY, CDR2 SVGEGT. In DNA, the CDR3 is TGTGCCAGCACCCCCCCGACTAGCGGCCGCACAGATACGCAGTATTTT. This sequence encodes CASTPPTSGRTDTQYF.

This clonotype was picked up a small number of times. The V gene is TRBV28, the J gene TRBJ2-7; unclear D gene. Trimming removed 2 bases from V and 2 bases from J, with 10 bases in between. The germline CDR1 and CDR2 sequences are MDHEN and SYDVKM. CDR3 size: 14 residues. The CDR3 region has the DNA TGTGCCAGCAGTTTACTGACTGTACCCTACGAGCAGTACTTC. Residues: CASSLLTVPYEQYF.

This clonotype was seen a few times. The chain carries TRBV7-2 and TRBJ1-5; D is ambiguous. Germline V gene lookup returns CDR1 SGHTA and CDR2 FQGNSA. The CDR3 runs 17 residues. Trimming removed 5 bases from V and 4 bases from J, with 21 bases in between. CDR3 loop: CASSLGLGWGANQPQHF. DNA of the CDR3: TGTGCCAGCAGCCTGGGGTTGGGGTGGGGAGCGAATCAGCCCCAGCATTTT.